This is a list of T cell receptor beta chains from one sample in a study of T cell repertoires in cytomegalovirus infection. Using its own MiXCR run on the reads, TCRdb lists one record per CDR3 protein. The table lists approximately 770,000 distinct CDR3 sequences, around 29% of them singletons. Antigens for these TCRs are unknown. Sequenced here: cultured CD8+ T cells from PBMCs, sampled from culture after CMV antigen stimulation. These receptors all stem from a human donor in good health (CMV status not recorded). Some clones in this sample may be carry-over from other donors' samples. Each CDR3 is given with its conserved first and last residue. A D gene is named only where the DNA matches it firmly. Size is stated for part of the rows, as once, few or many counts, or as a class when the clone is expanded.

CASNLGHPYEQYF	TGTGCCAGTAACTTGGGACATCCATACGAGCAGTACTTC	-	TRBV12-3/TRBV12-4	TRBJ2-7	-
CASGPQKTQYF	TGTGCCAGCGGACCCCAGAAGACCCAGTACTTC	few	TRBV9	TRBJ2-5	-
CASSEGLAGYPDGEQFF	TGTGCCAGCAGCGAAGGCCTAGCGGGATATCCGGACGGTGAGCAGTTCTTC	many	TRBV7-6	TRBJ2-1	TRBD2
CASSEGLGNQPQHF	TGTGCCAGCAGTGAGGGGCTCGGCAATCAGCCCCAGCATTTT	few	TRBV27	TRBJ1-5	-
CATWGQKLFF	TGTGCCACATGGGGGCAAAAACTGTTTTTT	-	TRBV6-6	TRBJ1-4	-
CASSLYSGTGTEAFF	TGTGCCAGCAGTTTATACTCCGGGACAGGTACAGAAGCTTTCTTT	few	TRBV27	TRBJ1-1	TRBD1
CASSQEGQGRNEQFF	TGCGCCAGCAGCCAGGAGGGACAGGGGAGAAATGAGCAGTTCTTC	few	TRBV4-1	TRBJ2-1	TRBD1
CASSLGFGTEDFDTEAFF	TGTGCCAGCAGCTTAGGATTCGGGACAGAGGACTTCGACACTGAAGCTTTCTTT	-	TRBV7-9	TRBJ1-1	TRBD1
CASSSRTAPTEAFF	TGTGCCAGCAGCTCAAGGACAGCACCCACTGAAGCTTTCTTT	many	TRBV7-9	TRBJ1-1	-
CASSLTGQGGGYTF	TGTGCCAGCAGCTTAACGGGGCAGGGAGGCGGCTACACCTTC	-	TRBV7-3	TRBJ1-2	-
CASSYSMGRNNEQFF	TGTGCCAGCAGTTACTCGATGGGACGCAACAATGAGCAGTTCTTC	few	TRBV6-6	TRBJ2-1	-
CASSSAGTGRYEQYF	TGTGCCAGCAGTTCCGCCGGGACAGGACGCTACGAGCAGTACTTC	few	TRBV12-3/TRBV12-4	TRBJ2-7	TRBD1
CASSQESQTNQPQHF	TGCGCCAGCAGCCAAGAGTCACAGACCAATCAGCCCCAGCATTTT	-	TRBV4-1	TRBJ1-5	-
CASSSTTSIPSYEGETQYF	TGTGCCAGCAGCTCAACTACTTCAATTCCTAGCTATGAAGGAGAGACCCAGTACTTC	few	TRBV7-6	TRBJ2-5	-
CASSSARDREGVRNIQYF	TGTGCCAGCAGTTCAGCTCGGGACAGGGAAGGGGTTAGGAACATTCAGTACTTC	-	TRBV6-8	TRBJ2-4	TRBD1
CASSIVSNPDYGYTF	TGTGCCAGTAGTATAGTGTCTAATCCTGACTATGGCTACACCTTC	-	TRBV19	TRBJ1-2	-
CASSLSLGFGELFF	TGTGCCAGCAGCTTAAGTCTGGGTTTCGGGGAGCTGTTTTTT	-	TRBV11-1	TRBJ2-2	-
CSARDLNSNQPQHF	TGCAGTGCTAGAGATCTCAATAGCAATCAGCCCCAGCATTTT	-	TRBV20-1	TRBJ1-5	-
CASSLGTGNWPQHF	TGTGCCAGCTCCCTCGGGACAGGCAATTGGCCCCAGCATTTT	-	TRBV18	TRBJ1-5	TRBD1
CASTLYSTGAYEQYF	TGTGCCAGCACCCTATACTCGACAGGGGCCTACGAGCAGTACTTC	-	TRBV6-5	TRBJ2-7	TRBD1
CASIKEGTSRGTDTQYF	TGTGCCAGTATAAAGGAGGGGACTAGCCGGGGCACAGATACGCAGTATTTT	-	TRBV19	TRBJ2-3	TRBD2
CASSPRQGYETQYF	TGTGCCAGCAGTCCCAGACAGGGTTACGAGACCCAGTACTTC	-	TRBV9	TRBJ2-5	TRBD1
CASSPGTALNQPQHF	TGTGCCAGCAGCCCCGGGACGGCCCTTAATCAGCCCCAGCATTTT	few	TRBV7-9	TRBJ1-5	-
CASSSTMDRGHSYGYTF	TGTGCCAGCAGCTCTACTATGGACAGGGGGCATTCCTATGGCTACACCTTC	-	TRBV7-9	TRBJ1-2	TRBD1
CASSFSGRTTDTQYF	TGTGCCAGCAGCTTCTCGGGGCGGACCACAGATACGCAGTATTTT	-	TRBV6-2/TRBV6-3	TRBJ2-3	-
CASGPGYYGYTF	TGTGCCAGTGGACCTGGATACTATGGCTACACCTTC	many	TRBV2	TRBJ1-2	-
CASEPDGGTTGELFF	TGTGCCAGCGAGCCGGACGGAGGAACCACCGGGGAGCTGTTTTTT	few	TRBV6-2/TRBV6-3	TRBJ2-2	-
CASSVGGDTQYF	TGTGCCAGCAGTGTGGGGGGAGATACCCAGTACTTC	-	TRBV25-1	TRBJ2-5	-
CASSLVSVSYEQYF	TGTGCCAGCAGTTTAGTATCAGTTTCCTACGAGCAGTACTTC	-	TRBV28	TRBJ2-7	-
CASSRGTSGQETQYF	TGTGCCAGCAGCCGCGGGACTAGCGGTCAGGAGACCCAGTACTTC	many	TRBV7-6	TRBJ2-5	TRBD2